This T cell receptor beta chain was sequenced for a study of CD8+ T cells in alopecia areata (dated by TCRdb to between 2018 and 2020). For the study in its entirety: The treated patients took part in an open-label pilot trial in which moderate-to-severe alopecia areata was treated with oral tofacitinib at 5 to 10 mg twice daily. The RNA source kit depended on sample type: the PAXgene miRNA kit for fixed scalp, the miRNeasy kit for PBMCs, and the RNeasy kit for mouse skin. To study T cell clonal expansion in alopecia areata, the researchers applied high-throughput TCRbeta sequencing to both the C3H/HeJ mouse model and human patients. Scalp clonality was compared among normal scalp (n=4), patchy alopecia areata scalp (n=8), and alopecia totalis/universalis scalp (n=8). Human TCRbeta sequencing covered scalp tissue and sorted CD4+ and CD8+ peripheral blood T cells from patchy and totalis/universalis alopecia areata patients and healthy controls. Biopsies were taken from tofacitinib-treated patients at baseline and at 4 and 24 weeks of treatment, and a later scalp biopsy was taken in several of the tofacitinib-treated patients. Amplification of TCRbeta CDR3 regions was done by immunoSEQ multiplex PCR using 35 Vbeta forward primers and 13 Jbeta reverse primers. Tofacitinib was given for 6 to 18 months, followed by 6 months of follow-up off drug to assess delayed response and recurrence. For the treated patients, the SALT score, which quantifies what percentage of scalp surface area is affected, served as the measure of disease severity.

This specimen's treatment or condition label, per the study, means: oral pan-JAK inhibitor, 5-10 mg twice daily. From alopecia areata patients, peripheral blood was collected along with lesional scalp punch biopsies. After PBMCs were isolated by density centrifugation and stained for CD3, CD4 and CD8, a FACSAria was used to sort CD4+ and CD8+ T cells. Study-wide findings and limitations: Resident alphabeta T cells in normal human skin are also sequenced, complicating scalp TCR repertoire analysis, unlike mouse skin dominated by gammadelta T cells. Compared with mice, TCR sequences shared between patients were less clear, possibly partly because of HLA diversity across the patient population. Tofacitinib significantly lowered scalp clonality and the number of expanded CD8+ clones among the top 100 scalp clones. During tofacitinib treatment, many expanded lesional clones remained in scalp and blood, and this persistence may partly explain relapse after treatment is stopped. Because the treated cohort was small and included a single nonresponder, larger studies are needed to assess links between baseline CD8+ expansion and response. Higher clonality and more expanded CD8+ clones were observed in lesional scalp than in normal scalp, particularly in alopecia totalis/universalis, a finding suggestive of antigenic drive.

Points on this clone: It has no known antigen specificity. Per-base qualities were not stored, and no clone one base away is much larger.

The library was generated by the immunoSEQ multiplex PCR assay. RNA was extracted from all samples and reverse transcribed into cDNA, which served as template for TCR sequencing. First-strand cDNA was synthesized using SuperScript III with a 2:1 mix of oligo-dT and random hexamers. Amplification bias was assessed with a synthetic immune receptor repertoire, and residual bias was removed computationally. For the original study's pipeline: After raw reads were preprocessed to remove errors, the CDR3 was defined following IMGT conventions as running from the conserved cysteine to phenylalanine. Clonality was calculated as 1 minus Shannon entropy normalized by log2 of the number of productive unique TCRs. Whether scalp clones were CD4 or CD8 was inferred by matching scalp TCRbeta sequences against CD4 and CD8 repertoires sorted from blood. Held by TCRdb, this immuneACCESS table contains in-frame sequences only and omits some clones. Under half of the omission traces to an unresolved V gene where checked; the cause of the rest is unknown. The V and J calls and clone size are taken from that table; D and trimming were inferred from the DNA. Across this sample there are over 250,000 clones, with 60% seen only once. Clones ranked in the top ten supply 0.75% to 0.95% of the sample.

Counted from cysteine to phenylalanine, this CDR3 has 13 amino acids. Here the CDR3 DNA is all that survives: 39 bases in frame from base 1. CDR1 SGHDT and CDR2 YYEEEE are derived from the germline V gene. The V and J ends are trimmed by 2 bases and 2 bases, leaving 7 bases between them. The sequencing used CD4+ T cells sorted from blood, collected at roughly week 53, from a patient treated with tofacitinib. The TCR was taken from a human donor with alopecia areata. Here the chain combines TRBV5-6 and TRBJ2-5, with the D gene uncertain. The DNA is as follows: TGTGCCAGCAGCTTCGGACCGCAAGAGACCCAGTACTTC. This yields the protein CASSFGPQETQYF. The full variable domain, completed from the reference TRBV5-6 and TRBJ2-5 proteins outside the CDR3, reads DAGVTQSPTHLIKTRGQQVTLRCSPKSGHDTVSWYQQALGQGPQFIFQYYEEEERQRGNFPDRFSGHQFPNYSSELNVNALLLGDSALYLCASSFGPQETQYFGPGTRLLVL.